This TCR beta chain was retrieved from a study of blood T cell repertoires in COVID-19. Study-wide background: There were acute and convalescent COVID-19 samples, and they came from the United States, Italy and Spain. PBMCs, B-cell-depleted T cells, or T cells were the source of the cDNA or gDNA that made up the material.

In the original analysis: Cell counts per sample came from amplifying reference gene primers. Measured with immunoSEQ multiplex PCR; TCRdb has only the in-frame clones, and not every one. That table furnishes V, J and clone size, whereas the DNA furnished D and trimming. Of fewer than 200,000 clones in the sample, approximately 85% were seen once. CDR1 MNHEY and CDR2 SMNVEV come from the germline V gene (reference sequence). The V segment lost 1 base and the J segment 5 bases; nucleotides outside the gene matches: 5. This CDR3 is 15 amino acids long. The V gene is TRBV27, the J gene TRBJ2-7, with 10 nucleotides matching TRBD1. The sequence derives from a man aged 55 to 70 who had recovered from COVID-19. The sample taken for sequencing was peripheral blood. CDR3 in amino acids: CASSLYGTGVDEQYF. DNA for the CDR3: TGTGCCAGCAGTTTATATGGGACAGGGGTTGACGAGCAGTACTTC.